This TCR beta chain emerged from a study of blood T cell repertoires in COVID-19. The repertoire was sequenced with immunoSEQ multiplex PCR; TCRdb's copy has only in-frame clones and lacks some. There are about 110,000 clones in the sample; about 75% occur only once, and approximately 20% lies in the top ten. CDR1 PRHDT and CDR2 FYEKMQ come from the germline V gene (reference sequence). V lost 0 bases to trimming and J lost 6 bases; unmatched junction nucleotides: 5. The length of the CDR3 is 15 residues. The V gene is TRBV13, the J gene TRBJ1-2; TRBD1 matches 9 bases. Sample: peripheral blood. The sequence was collected from a woman between 65 and 79 years old with acute or convalescent COVID-19. CDR3 DNA: TGTGCCAGCAGCTTAGGCGAGACAGGGGGTCATGGCTACACCTTC. It is translated as CASSLGETGGHGYTF.